This T cell receptor beta chain emerged from a study of regulatory T cells in long-lasting Graves disease. Indicated time point: newly diagnosed GD, antithyroid drugs for less than 3 months. PBMC-derived RNA was used for the TCR library. This clonotype was found many times. Per germline, CDR1 SGHNT and CDR2 YYREEE (reference sequence). CDR3 length: 16 amino acids. The V gene end was trimmed by 3 bases and the J gene end by 2 bases; junction bases not matched to a gene: 2. Library construction for TCR beta used iRepertoire HTBI primers and Arm-PCR of CDR3 regions. TCRdb called the multiplex PCR reads again in MiXCR, with one record for every CDR3 protein. The sample holds about 610,000 distinct CDR3 sequences, roughly 15% seen once. The data also belong to a second study, concerning T cells in Graves' hyperthyroidism and ophthalmopathy.

Sequenced material: peripheral blood mononuclear cells (PBMCs), taken at new diagnosis, from a patient treated with antithyroid drugs. This chain connects TRBV5-4 to TRBJ2-3; TRBD2 matches at 14 bases. This TCR was sampled from a man aged 18 to 29 with Graves disease. The CDR3 region is CASSSGLAGVTDTQYF. The CDR3 bases are TGTGCCAGCAGCTCGGGACTAGCGGGAGTCACAGATACGCAGTATTTT.